The 9 T cell receptor beta chains listed next were all sequenced from one sample in a study of molecular identifiers for immune sequencing clone quantification. TCRdb re-analysed the PCR reads in MiXCR, keeping a single row per CDR3 protein. Found here are about 510,000 distinct CDR3 sequences, roughly 24% of them singletons; the top ten hold under 0.8%. What was sequenced was naive CD8+ T cells from blood, with Jurkat cell RNA spiked in. The subset is: FACS-sorted CD8+CD4-CCR7+CD45RA+ naive T cells. The origin of the receptors is a human donor in good health. Some libraries in this study had Jurkat cell RNA spiked in.

This chain links TRBV27 with TRBJ2-7; the D gene could be TRBD1 or TRBD2 (6 bases each). V was trimmed by 4 bases and J by 6 bases, leaving 16 bases between them. Germline V CDR1 and CDR2: MNHEY, SMNVEV (reference sequence). The CDR3 extends over 14 amino acids. The CDR3 nucleotides read TGTGCCAGCAGTTCGGGGGCGCGATATGGCGAGCAGTACTTC. This gives the protein CASSSGARYGEQYF.

This clonotype was seen repeatedly, ten times or more. The chain employs TRBV7-4 and TRBJ2-3; 8 bases line up with TRBD1. Germline CDR1 is SGHVT and CDR2 is SQSDAQ. This CDR3 comprises 18 residues. The ends lost 3 bases at V and 2 bases at J; junction bases unmatched: 13. The CDR3 DNA reads TGTGCCAGCAGCTTTCACTGGACAGGGCAGGGGTTCACAGATACGCAGTATTTT. Translation gives CASSFHWTGQGFTDTQYF.

The chain employs TRBV5-8 and TRBJ2-3; the D is unclear. The CDR3 spans 10 residues. Per the germline V gene, CDR1 is SGHTS and CDR2 is YDEGEE. The V gene lost 3 bases and the J gene lost 7 bases, with 3 bases spanning the gap. In DNA form, the CDR3 reads TGTGCCAGCAGCTCGAATACGCAGTATTTT. Protein product: CASSSNTQYF.

In its sample, this clonotype was seen a few times. The CDR3 protein is CATKVDYGYTF. For the CDR3, the DNA is TGTGCCACCAAAGTAGACTATGGCTACACCTTC. The rearrangement joins TRBV6-1 to TRBJ1-2; D not certain. V lost 10 bases, J lost 3 bases, and 9 bases lay in between. This CDR3 contains 11 residues. Germline assignment: CDR1 MNHNS and CDR2 SASEGT.

Only a few counts were recorded for this clonotype. This chain connects TRBV4-1 to TRBJ2-1, with 9 bases identical to TRBD2. Germline CDR1 MGHRA, CDR2 YSYEKL. The CDR3 sequence is 16 residues long. Trimming removed 0 bases from V and 4 bases from J; junction bases left unmatched: 4. This chain's CDR3 is CASSQDSGSWYNEQFF. The CDR3 DNA reads as TGCGCCAGCAGCCAAGATAGCGGGAGTTGGTACAATGAGCAGTTCTTC.

In its sample, this clonotype was seen many times. The chain carries TRBV7-9 and TRBJ2-3, with 9 nucleotides matching TRBD2. The germline gives CDR1 SEHNR, CDR2 FQNEAQ (reference sequence). The J segment lost 2 bases and the V segment lost 6 bases, leaving 12 bases of the junction unmatched. There are 17 residues in the CDR3. The CDR3 DNA is TGTGCCAGCAGACCGGGCCTTAGCGGGAGCACCACAGATACGCAGTATTTT. Its translation is CASRPGLSGSTTDTQYF. The variable domain in full, with the rest retrieved from reference TRBV7-9 and TRBJ2-3, is DTGVSQNPRHKITKRGQNVTFRCDPISEHNRLYWYRQTLGQGPEFLTYFQNEAQLEKSRLLSDRFSAERPKGSFSTLEIQRTEQGDSAMYLCASRPGLSGSTTDTQYFGPGTRLTVL.

The genes are TRBV20-1 and TRBJ1-3; D is unresolved. Germline V gives CDR1 DFQATT, CDR2 SNEGSKA (reference sequence). The CDR3 is made up of 13 amino acids. V lost 0 bases to trimming and J lost 6 bases, with 9 bases between them. CDR3 region: CSARDMVENTIYF. The DNA of the CDR3 is TGCAGTGCTAGAGATATGGTGGAAAACACCATATATTTT.

Regarding this clonotype: One junction end disagrees with the germline gene, perhaps due to a read error. The CDR3: CAGSQTPGRRTVNTGELFF. DNA of the CDR3: TGTGCCGGCAGCCAAACCCCGGGCCGCCGGACGGTTAACACCGGGGAGCTGTTTTTT. The rearrangement joins TRBV14 to TRBJ2-2; no firm D call. Germline CDR1 is SGHDN and CDR2 is FVKESK. The CDR3 has 19 residues.

This sequence joins TRBV9 and TRBJ1-3; D perhaps matches TRBD1 (6 bases). The CDR3 length is 15 residues. V was cut by 0 bases and J by 2 bases, with 9 bases left in between. The germline V gene has CDR1 SGDLS and CDR2 YYNGEE. CDR3 residues: CASSVVEGAGNTIYF. CDR3 in DNA: TGTGCCAGCAGCGTAGTAGAGGGGGCTGGAAACACCATATATTTT.